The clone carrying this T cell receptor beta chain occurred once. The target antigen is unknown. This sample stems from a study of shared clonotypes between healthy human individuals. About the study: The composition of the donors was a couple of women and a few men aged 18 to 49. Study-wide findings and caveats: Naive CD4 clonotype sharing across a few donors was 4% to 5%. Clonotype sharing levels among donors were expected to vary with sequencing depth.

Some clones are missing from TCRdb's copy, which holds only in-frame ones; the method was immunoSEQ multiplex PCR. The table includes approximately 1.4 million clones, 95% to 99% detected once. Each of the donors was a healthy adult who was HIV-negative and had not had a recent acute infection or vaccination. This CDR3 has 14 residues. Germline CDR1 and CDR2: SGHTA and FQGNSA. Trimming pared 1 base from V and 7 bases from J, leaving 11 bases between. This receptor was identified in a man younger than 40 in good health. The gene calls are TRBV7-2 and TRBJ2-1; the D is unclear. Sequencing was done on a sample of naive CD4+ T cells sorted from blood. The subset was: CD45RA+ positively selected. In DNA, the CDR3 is TGTGCCAGCAGCTTAGACGGCCACTCGAATGAGCAGTTCTTC. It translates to CASSLDGHSNEQFF.